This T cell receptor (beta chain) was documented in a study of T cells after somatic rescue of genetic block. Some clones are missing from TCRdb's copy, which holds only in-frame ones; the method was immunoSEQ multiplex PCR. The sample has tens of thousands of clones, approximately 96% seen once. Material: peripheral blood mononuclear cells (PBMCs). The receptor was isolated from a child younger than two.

The CDR3 DNA sequence: TGTGCCAGCAGTCTGTACCGACTAGCGGGCCACACCGGGGAGCTGTTTTTT. Amino acid sequence: CASSLYRLAGHTGELFF. The chain employs TRBV27 and TRBJ2-2; 10 nucleotides agree with TRBD2. The V gene end was trimmed by 5 bases and the J gene end by 3 bases; junction bases not matched to a gene: 9. Germline lookup yields CDR1 MNHEY and CDR2 SMNVEV (reference sequence). This CDR3 spans 17 amino acids.